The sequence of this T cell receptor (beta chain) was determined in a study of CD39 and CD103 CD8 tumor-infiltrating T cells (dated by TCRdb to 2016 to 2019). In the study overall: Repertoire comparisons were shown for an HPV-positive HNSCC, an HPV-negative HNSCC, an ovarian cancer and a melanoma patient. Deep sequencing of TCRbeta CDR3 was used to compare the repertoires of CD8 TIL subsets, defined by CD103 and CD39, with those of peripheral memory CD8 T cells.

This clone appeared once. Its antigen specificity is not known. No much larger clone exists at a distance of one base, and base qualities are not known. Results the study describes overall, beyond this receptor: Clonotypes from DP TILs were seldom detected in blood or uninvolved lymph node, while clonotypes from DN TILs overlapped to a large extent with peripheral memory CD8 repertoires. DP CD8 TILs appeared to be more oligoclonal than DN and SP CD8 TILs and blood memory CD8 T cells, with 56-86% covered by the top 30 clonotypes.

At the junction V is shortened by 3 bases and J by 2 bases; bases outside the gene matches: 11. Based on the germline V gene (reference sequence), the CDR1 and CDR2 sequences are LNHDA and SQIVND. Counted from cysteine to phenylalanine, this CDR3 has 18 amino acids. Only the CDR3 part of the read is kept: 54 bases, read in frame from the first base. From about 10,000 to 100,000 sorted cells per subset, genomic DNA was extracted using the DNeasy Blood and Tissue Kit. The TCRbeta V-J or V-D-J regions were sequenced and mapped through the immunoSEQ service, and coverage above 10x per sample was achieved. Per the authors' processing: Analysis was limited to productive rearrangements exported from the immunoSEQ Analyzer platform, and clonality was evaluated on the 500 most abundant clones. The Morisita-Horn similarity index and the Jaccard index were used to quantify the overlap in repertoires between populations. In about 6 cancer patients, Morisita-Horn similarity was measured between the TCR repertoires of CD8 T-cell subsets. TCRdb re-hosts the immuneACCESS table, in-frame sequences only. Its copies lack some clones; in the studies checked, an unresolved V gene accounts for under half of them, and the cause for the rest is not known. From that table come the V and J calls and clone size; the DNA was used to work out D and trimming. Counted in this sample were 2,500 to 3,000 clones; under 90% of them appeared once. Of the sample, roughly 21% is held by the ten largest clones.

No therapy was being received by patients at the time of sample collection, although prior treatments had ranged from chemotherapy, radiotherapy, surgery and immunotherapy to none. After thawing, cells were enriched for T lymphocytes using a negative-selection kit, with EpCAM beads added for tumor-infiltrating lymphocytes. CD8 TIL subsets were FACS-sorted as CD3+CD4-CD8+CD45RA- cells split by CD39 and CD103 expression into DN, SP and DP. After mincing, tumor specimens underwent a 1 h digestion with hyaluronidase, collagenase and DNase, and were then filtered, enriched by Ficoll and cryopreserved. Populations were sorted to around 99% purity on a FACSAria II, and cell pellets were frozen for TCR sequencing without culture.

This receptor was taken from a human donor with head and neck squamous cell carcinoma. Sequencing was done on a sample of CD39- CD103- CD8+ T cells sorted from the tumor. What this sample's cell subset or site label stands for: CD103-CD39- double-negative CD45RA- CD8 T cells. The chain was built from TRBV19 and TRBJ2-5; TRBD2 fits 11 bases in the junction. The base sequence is TGTGCCAGTAGTATTACTTGGACTAGCGGGCACTTTCAAGAGACCCAGTACTTC. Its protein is CASSITWTSGHFQETQYF.